This TCR beta chain was found in a study of T cells in Graves' hyperthyroidism and ophthalmopathy. This clonotype was observed a handful of times. What it binds is unknown. With a duration under 2 months, the hyperthyroidism was newly diagnosed in patients aged 18 to 65. Uncontrolled infection, other autoimmune disease, pregnancy or lactation barred patients from enrollment. What was amplified from RNA transcripts were TCR beta CDR3 regions. A set of HTBI primers served as the primers for a first-round RT-PCR of the TCR CDR3. Using its own MiXCR run on the multiplex PCR reads, TCRdb lists one record per CDR3 protein. The sample includes hundreds of thousands of distinct CDR3 sequences, around 45% of them seen just once. Per germline, CDR1 SQVTM and CDR2 ANQGSEA. The ends were cut back, 6 bases at V and 3 bases at J, with 8 bases in the middle. This CDR3 has 12 amino acids. General study findings and limits: Among thyroid clonotypes expanded above 0.001, most also appeared in blood. The authors' 13 V-J model separated ophthalmopathy from stable hyperthyroidism.

The V and J genes are TRBV29-1 and TRBJ2-2, with D possibly TRBD1 on 5 matching bases. Sequenced sample: peripheral blood or thyroid tissue (not recorded which). This receptor was identified in a woman under 30 with Graves' hyperthyroidism. CDR3 sequence reads: CSVGHHTGELFF. The CDR3 DNA reads as TGCAGCGTGGGGCACCACACCGGGGAGCTGTTTTTT.